These 22 T cell receptor beta chains originate from one sample sequenced in a study of blood T cell repertoires in COVID-19 (TCRdb year 2020). Library prep was done by the immunoSEQ multiplex PCR assay. In TCRdb, the immuneACCESS table is reduced to in-frame sequences with V and J assigned. These tables do not hold every clone; where another copy was compared, an unresolved V gene accounts for under half, and the others remain unexplained. A total of some 150,000 clones appear in this sample, approximately 85% of them only once. In total, the top ten clones hold about 8% of the sample. Material: peripheral blood. These receptors all stem from a woman aged 60-75 years with COVID-19, enrolled during active disease.

The sample holds a few counts of this clone. CDR3 sequence: CATTAGGYQPQHF. DNA of the CDR3: TGTGCCACCACCGCAGGGGGTTATCAGCCCCAGCATTTT. The chain couples TRBV12-3 or TRBV12-4 to TRBJ1-5, with TRBD1 matching 7 bases. CDR3 length: 13 residues. The V and J ends lost 10 bases and 5 bases, in that order; junction bases with no gene match: 8.

This clone has only a few counts. This chain uses TRBV5-1 with TRBJ2-7; possible D gene TRBD1, 6 bases. CDR3 length equals 13 residues. Germline V gene sequence: CDR1 SGHRS, CDR2 YFSETQ. Trimming took 0 bases from V and 7 from J, leaving 11 bases between them. The CDR3 spells CASSLEGDGEQYF. The CDR3 DNA reads TGCGCCAGCAGCTTGGAGGGGGATGGGGAGCAGTACTTC.

The chain carries TRBV7-2 and TRBJ2-7; maybe TRBD2 (6 bases). CDR3 length equals 14 residues. Germline V CDR1 and CDR2: SGHTA, FQGNSA. With 5 bases removed from V and 9 bases from J, the gap between germline ends came to 20 bases. CDR3 DNA: TGTGCCAGCAGCCAAACGCGTCGGGAGACCGGGCAGTACTTC. It yields the protein CASSQTRRETGQYF.

This chain joins TRBV5-5 and TRBJ1-2, with D possibly being TRBD1 (6 bases). The CDR3 consists of 14 residues. Germline CDR1 is SGHKS and CDR2 is YYEKEE (reference sequence). V lost 2 bases to trimming and J lost 2 bases, with 10 bases between them. CDR3: CASSLSGDNYGYTF. CDR3 bases: TGTGCCAGCAGCTTATCAGGGGACAACTATGGCTACACCTTC.

This chain uses TRBV2 with TRBJ2-2, with D hard to call. Between the trimmed V and J ends, which lost 4 bases and 1 base, there was a span of 10 bases. Germline V CDR1 and CDR2: SNHLY, FYNNEI. The CDR3 length is 15 residues. For the CDR3, the DNA is TGTGCCAGCAGTGGTGCACAGAGGAACACCGGGGAGCTGTTTTTT. Encoded protein: CASSGAQRNTGELFF.

The V and J genes are TRBV6-5 and TRBJ1-5; 7 bases are shared with TRBD1. Germline trimming cut 7 bases from V and 3 bases from J; bases unmatched to any gene: 9. Germline-derived CDR1 and CDR2 are MNHEY and SVGAGI. The CDR3 sequence is 15 residues long. The CDR3 nucleotides read TGTGCCAGCAACCCATTCAGGGGGGACAATCAGCCCCAGCATTTT. Its translation: CASNPFRGDNQPQHF.

The gene calls are TRBV10-3 and TRBJ1-1; D might be TRBD1 (5 bases). The CDR3 contains 13 residues. Germline V gives CDR1 ENHRY, CDR2 SYGVKD. The V gene lost 4 bases and the J gene lost 0 bases, with 6 bases spanning the gap. Here the CDR3 reads CAISGGVNTEAFF. Written as DNA, the CDR3 is TGTGCCATCAGTGGGGGGGTGAACACTGAAGCTTTCTTT.

This clone appeared once. The chain joins TRBV11-2 to TRBJ1-1; the D is unclear. Germline assignment: CDR1 SGHAT and CDR2 FQNNGV. V was cut by 2 bases and J by 1 base, with 5 bases left in between. The CDR3 covers 13 residues. The CDR3 nucleotides are TGTGCCAGCAGCTTACCGGGGAACACTGAAGCTTTCTTT. The encoded protein is CASSLPGNTEAFF.

In its sample, this clone was seen a few times. This chain uses TRBV7-2 with TRBJ1-3; no reliable D call. The V end was cut by 3 bases, the J end by 0 bases, with 12 bases between. This CDR3 has 16 amino acids. Germline V lookup: CDR1 SGHTA, CDR2 FQGNSA. The CDR3 DNA sequence: TGTGCCAGCAGCTTTGGGCTGGGAGTCTCTGGAAACACCATATATTTT. Protein: CASSFGLGVSGNTIYF. The whole variable domain, remainder taken from reference TRBV7-2 and TRBJ1-3, is GAGVSQSPSNKVTEKGKDVELRCDPISGHTALYWYRQSLGQGLEFLIYFQGNSAPDKSGLPSDRFSAERTGGSVSTLTIQRTQQEDSAVYLCASSFGLGVSGNTIYFGEGSWLTVV.

The rearrangement links TRBV19 to TRBJ1-4, with D perhaps matching TRBD1 (6 bases). V was cut by 5 bases and J by 7 bases, with 20 bases left in between. The CDR3 runs to 16 residues. Germline values: CDR1 LNHDA, CDR2 SQIVND (reference sequence). The CDR3 loop is CASSVHRARAGEKLFF. Written as DNA, the CDR3 is TGTGCCAGTAGTGTCCACAGGGCGCGGGCTGGTGAAAAACTGTTTTTT.

The rearrangement links TRBV24-1 to TRBJ1-5, with TRBD1 matching over 7 bases. This CDR3 is built from 18 residues. Germline CDR1 reads KGHDR; CDR2 reads SFDVKD. V dropped 2 bases and J dropped 5; count of bases not matched to a gene: 14. CDR3 sequence: CATSDSAGMTGRDQPQHF. DNA of the CDR3: TGTGCCACCAGTGATTCGGCAGGAATGACAGGGCGGGATCAGCCCCAGCATTTT.

The genes are TRBV5-1 and TRBJ1-4; possible D gene TRBD1, 6 bases. This CDR3 has 15 amino acids. Trimming removed 0 bases from V and 7 bases from J, with 13 bases in between. Germline V gene sequence: CDR1 SGHRS, CDR2 YFSETQ. CDR3: CASSLAGGQVEKLFF. The CDR3 coding sequence is TGCGCCAGCAGCTTGGCCGGGGGGCAGGTTGAAAAACTGTTTTTT.

The chain joins TRBV20-1 to TRBJ1-5; D uncertain. With 3 bases removed from V and 9 bases from J, the gap between germline ends came to 9 bases. From germline, CDR1 is DFQATT and CDR2 SNEGSKA (reference sequence). The CDR3 has 11 amino acids. The chain's CDR3 is CSASRVGPQHF. CDR3 in DNA: TGCAGTGCTAGCCGGGTGGGGCCCCAGCATTTT.

The chain has TRBV5-1 and TRBJ1-3; D not certain. In germline, CDR1 is SGHRS, CDR2 YFSETQ. Trimming pared 0 bases from V and 1 base from J, leaving 14 bases between. The CDR3 runs to 17 residues. Written as DNA, the CDR3 is TGCGCCAGCAGCTTGGGGCCCGATCAACTATCTGGAAACACCATATATTTT. Its protein is CASSLGPDQLSGNTIYF.

In DNA form, the CDR3 reads TGCGCCAGCAGTAGGGACTCGGTCCAAGAGACCCAGTACTTC. Protein product: CASSRDSVQETQYF. V gene TRBV10-2 combines with J gene TRBJ2-5; D might be TRBD2 (6 bases). This CDR3 is 14 amino acids long. V was cut by 5 bases and J by 1 base, with 11 bases left in between. CDR1 and CDR2 (germline): WSHSY, SAAADI.

This rearrangement joins TRBV3-1 (or the pseudogene TRBV3-2) to TRBJ2-5, with 10 bases lining up with TRBD2. The V segment lost 3 bases and the J segment 2 bases; nucleotides outside the gene matches: 9. The CDR3 sequence is 17 residues long. CDR1 and CDR2 (germline): LGHDT, YNNKEL (reference sequence). The CDR3 nucleotides read TGTGCCAGCAGCCAGTACTTCACTAGCGGGGCGCAAGAGACCCAGTACTTC. Translating gives CASSQYFTSGAQETQYF.

In the case of this clone: Relative to the germline gene, one junction end is altered; a read error may explain this. This chain joins TRBV7-7 and TRBJ1-1, with D perhaps matching TRBD1 (5 bases). The CDR3 totals 16 residues. Per the germline V gene, CDR1 is SSHAT and CDR2 is FNYEAQ (reference sequence). The CDR3 region is CASSPLKGPDVTEAFF. The CDR3 coding sequence is TGTGCTAGCAGCCCCCTTAAGGGGCCGGATGTGACTGAAGCTTTCTTT.

V and J are TRBV7-3 and TRBJ2-5; tentative D call: TRBD2 (5 bases). The CDR3 is made up of 13 amino acids. Germline-derived CDR1 and CDR2 are SGHTA and FQGTGA. Trimming left V 3 bases short and J 4 bases short, with 9 bases between. The CDR3 DNA sequence: TGTGCCAGCAGCTTCAACGAGGGAGAGACCCAGTACTTC. Its protein is CASSFNEGETQYF.

The gene calls are TRBV6-5 and TRBJ1-6; 8 nucleotides match TRBD1. V lost 0 bases, J lost 7 bases, and 2 bases stayed unmatched. The length of the CDR3 is 15 residues. Germline lookup yields CDR1 MNHEY and CDR2 SVGAGI. The CDR3 reads CASSYSTGANSPLHF. CDR3 sequence (DNA): TGTGCCAGCAGTTACTCGACAGGGGCAAATTCACCCCTCCACTTT.

V is TRBV5-5 and J is TRBJ2-3; 8 bases fit TRBD1. Germline assignment: CDR1 SGHKS and CDR2 YYEKEE (reference sequence). The CDR3 has 18 residues. Germline trimming cut 1 base from V and 6 bases from J; bases unmatched to any gene: 16. CDR3 sequence (DNA): TGTGCCAGCAGCTTGAGGTCTGGTCAGGGGGCCATTATTGATACGCAGTATTTT. Its protein product is CASSLRSGQGAIIDTQYF.

The chain has TRBV12-5 and TRBJ2-2, with 9 bases identical to TRBD2. V lost 6 bases to trimming and J lost 0 bases; unmatched junction nucleotides: 8. The CDR3 runs 17 residues. Per germline, CDR1 LGHNT and CDR2 FRNRAP. The CDR3 DNA follows: TGTGCTAGTGGAGAGGTAGCGGGGGACGCGAACACCGGGGAGCTGTTTTTT. Translated, it gives CASGEVAGDANTGELFF.

The rearrangement uses TRBV19 and TRBJ2-3, with 9 bases fitting TRBD1. The germline gives CDR1 LNHDA, CDR2 SQIVND (reference sequence). The CDR3 runs to 16 residues. V lost 1 base and J lost 5; bases outside the gene matches: 7. CDR3 in amino acids: CASSIGSRQGEDTQYF. The DNA for the CDR3 is TGTGCCAGTAGTATAGGATCGAGACAGGGGGAAGATACGCAGTATTTT. The complete variable domain, with remaining parts taken from reference TRBV19 and TRBJ2-3, reads DGGITQSPKYLFRKEGQNVTLSCEQNLNHDAMYWYRQDPGQGLRLIYYSQIVNDFQKGDIAEGYSVSREKKESFPLTVTSAQKNPTAFYLCASSIGSRQGEDTQYFGPGTRLTVL.